A single sample is the source of the 5 T cell receptor beta chains below, sequenced in a study of blood T cell repertoires in COVID-19. Clones were read by immunoSEQ multiplex PCR, and TCRdb kept only the in-frame ones, dropping some. The sample includes about 380,000 clones, around 87% of them seen just once. Specimen: PBMCs or T cells enriched from blood (not recorded which). The receptors come from a young man who had recovered from COVID-19.

As to this clone: The sample holds other DNA sequences that translate to the same CDR3. The rearrangement uses TRBV7-9 and TRBJ1-1, with 7 bases fitting TRBD1. From germline, CDR1 is SEHNR and CDR2 FQNEAQ (reference sequence). Unmatched junction bases numbered 5, after V lost 2 bases and J lost 5 bases. The CDR3 covers 14 residues. CDR3 sequence: CASSLQGRGTEAFF. In DNA form, the CDR3 reads TGTGCCAGCAGCTTACAGGGCAGGGGGACTGAAGCTTTCTTT.

CDR3 in amino acids: CASSPLGTRNYGYTF. The CDR3 region has the DNA TGTGCCAGCTCACCACTCGGTACGCGAAACTATGGCTACACCTTC. The rearrangement uses TRBV18 and TRBJ1-2; no clear D. The V end lost 1 base, the J end lost 2 bases, and 11 bases lay between the germline ends. Germline assignment: CDR1 KGHSH and CDR2 LQKENI. There are 15 residues in the CDR3.

This chain links TRBV18 with TRBJ1-5; no firm D call. Germline V gene sequence: CDR1 KGHSH, CDR2 LQKENI. V lost 3 bases, J lost 11 bases, and 26 bases lay in between. The CDR3 runs 17 residues. The CDR3 loop reads CASSPGAGPAISEAQHF. The CDR3 DNA reads as TGTGCCAGCTCACCGGGAGCCGGACCGGCCATTAGTGAGGCCCAGCATTTT.

This clone appeared once. The chain uses TRBV7-9 and TRBJ1-1, with D maybe TRBD1 (5 bases). There are 16 residues in the CDR3. Germline CDR1 is SEHNR and CDR2 is FQNEAQ (reference sequence). Deletions cut 5 bases from V and 1 base from J, with 17 bases between. Written as DNA, the CDR3 is TGTGCCAGCAGCCCTTCGGGGGGGGGACCGAACACTGAAGCTTTCTTT. It codes for CASSPSGGGPNTEAFF.

The chain joins TRBV29-1 to TRBJ1-1, with TRBD1 matching 9 bases. The germline V gene has CDR1 SQVTM and CDR2 ANQGSEA. The trim removed 4 bases at V and 3 bases at J, leaving 3 bases unmatched. The CDR3 loop spans 13 amino acids. CDR3 nucleotide sequence: TGCAGCGTTGCCCGGACAGGGGACACTGAAGCTTTCTTT. It is translated as CSVARTGDTEAFF.